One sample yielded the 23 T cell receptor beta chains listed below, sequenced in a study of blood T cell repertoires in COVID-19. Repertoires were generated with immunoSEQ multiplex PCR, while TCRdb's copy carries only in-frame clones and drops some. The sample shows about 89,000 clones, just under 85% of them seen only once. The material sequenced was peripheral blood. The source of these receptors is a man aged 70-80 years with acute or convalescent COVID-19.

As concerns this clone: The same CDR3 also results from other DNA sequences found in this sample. The CDR3 coding sequence is TGTGCCAGCAGCCCACAGGAAAACTATGGCTACACCTTC. It translates to CASSPQENYGYTF. V gene TRBV7-9 combines with J gene TRBJ1-2, with a weak D call TRBD1 (5 bases). Germline V lookup: CDR1 SEHNR, CDR2 FQNEAQ (reference sequence). With 5 bases removed from V and 2 bases from J, the gap between germline ends came to 9 bases. The CDR3 consists of 13 residues.

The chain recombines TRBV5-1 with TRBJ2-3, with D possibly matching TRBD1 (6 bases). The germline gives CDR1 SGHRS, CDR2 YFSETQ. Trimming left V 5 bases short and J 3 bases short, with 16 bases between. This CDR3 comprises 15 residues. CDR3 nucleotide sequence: TGCGCCAGCAGTTCGGGGACACCTCGAACAGATACGCAGTATTTT. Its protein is CASSSGTPRTDTQYF.

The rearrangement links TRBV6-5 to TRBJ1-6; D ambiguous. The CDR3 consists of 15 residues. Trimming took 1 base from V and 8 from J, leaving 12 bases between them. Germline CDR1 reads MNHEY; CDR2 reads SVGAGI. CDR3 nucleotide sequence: TGTGCCAGCAGTTACTTCGACAAATCGGATTCACCCCTCCACTTT. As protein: CASSYFDKSDSPLHF.

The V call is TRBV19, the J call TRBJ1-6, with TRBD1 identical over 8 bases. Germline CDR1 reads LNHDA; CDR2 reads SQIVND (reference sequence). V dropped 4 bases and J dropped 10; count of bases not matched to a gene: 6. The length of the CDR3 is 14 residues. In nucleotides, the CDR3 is TGTGCCAGTAGTACGGACAGGGCACAGTCACCCCTCCACTTT. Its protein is CASSTDRAQSPLHF.

The CDR3 DNA reads as TGTGCCAGCAGTTCCGGGACTAGCGGGTACAATGAGCAGTTCTTC. Amino acid sequence: CASSSGTSGYNEQFF. The gene calls are TRBV6-5 and TRBJ2-1; 12 nucleotides agree with TRBD2. Germline lookup yields CDR1 MNHEY and CDR2 SVGAGI. The V segment lost 4 bases and the J segment 4 bases; nucleotides outside the gene matches: 2. The CDR3 contains 15 residues.

The CDR3 loop reads CASSPGTSGGSNQPQHF. The CDR3 region has the DNA TGTGCCAGCAGCCCCGGGACGTCTGGGGGGAGCAATCAGCCCCAGCATTTT. The chain recombines TRBV9 with TRBJ1-5, with TRBD1 as a possible D gene (5 bases). Germline loops: CDR1 SGDLS, CDR2 YYNGEE. The CDR3 has 17 amino acids. The V end was cut by 4 bases, the J end by 1 base, with 18 bases between.

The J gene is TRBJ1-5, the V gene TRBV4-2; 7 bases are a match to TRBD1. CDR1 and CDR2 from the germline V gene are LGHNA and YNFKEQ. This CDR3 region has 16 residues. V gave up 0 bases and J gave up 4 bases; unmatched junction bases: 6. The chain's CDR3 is CASSQDGDSENQPQHF. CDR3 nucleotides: TGTGCCAGCAGCCAAGATGGGGACAGTGAAAATCAGCCCCAGCATTTT.

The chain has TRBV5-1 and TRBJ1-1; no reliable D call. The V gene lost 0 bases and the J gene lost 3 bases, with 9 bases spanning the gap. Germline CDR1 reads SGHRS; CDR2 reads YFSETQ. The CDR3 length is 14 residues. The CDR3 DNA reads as TGCGCCAGCAGCTTGGGGCGACAAGACACTGAAGCTTTCTTT. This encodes CASSLGRQDTEAFF.

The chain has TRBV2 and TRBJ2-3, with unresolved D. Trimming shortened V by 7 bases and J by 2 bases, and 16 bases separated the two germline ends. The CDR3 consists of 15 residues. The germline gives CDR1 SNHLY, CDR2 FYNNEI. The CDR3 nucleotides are TGTGCCAGCAATTACCAGGAACTCATCACAGATACGCAGTATTTT. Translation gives CASNYQELITDTQYF. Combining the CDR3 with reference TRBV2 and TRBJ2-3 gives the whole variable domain EPEVTQTPSHQVTQMGQEVILRCVPISNHLYFYWYRQILGQKVEFLVSFYNNEISEKSEIFDDQFSVERPDGSNFTLKIRSTKLEDSAMYFCASNYQELITDTQYFGPGTRLTVL.

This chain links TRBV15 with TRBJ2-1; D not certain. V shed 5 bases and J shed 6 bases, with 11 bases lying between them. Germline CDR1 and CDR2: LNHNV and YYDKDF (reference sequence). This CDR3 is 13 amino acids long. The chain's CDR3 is CATSPVGFNEQFF. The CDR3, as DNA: TGTGCCACCAGCCCAGTTGGTTTCAATGAGCAGTTCTTC.

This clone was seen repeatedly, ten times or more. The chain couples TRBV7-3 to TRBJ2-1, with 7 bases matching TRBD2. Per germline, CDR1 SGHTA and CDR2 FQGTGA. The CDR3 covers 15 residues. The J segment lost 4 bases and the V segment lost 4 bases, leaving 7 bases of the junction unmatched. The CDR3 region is CASSSGLGLYNEQFF. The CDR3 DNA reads TGTGCCAGCAGCTCCGGACTAGGCCTTTACAATGAGCAGTTCTTC.

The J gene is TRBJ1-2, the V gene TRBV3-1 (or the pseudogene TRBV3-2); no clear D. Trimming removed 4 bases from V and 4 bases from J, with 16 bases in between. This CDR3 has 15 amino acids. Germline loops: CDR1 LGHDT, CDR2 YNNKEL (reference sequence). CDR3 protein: CASSPGGRLGYGYTF. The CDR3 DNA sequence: TGTGCCAGCAGCCCCGGAGGCCGTCTGGGCTATGGCTACACCTTC.

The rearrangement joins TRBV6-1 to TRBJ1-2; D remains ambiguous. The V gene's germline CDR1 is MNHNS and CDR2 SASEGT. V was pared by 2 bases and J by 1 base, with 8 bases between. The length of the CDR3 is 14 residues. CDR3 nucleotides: TGTGCCAGCAGTGAAACATACCGTAACTATGGCTACACCTTC. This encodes CASSETYRNYGYTF.

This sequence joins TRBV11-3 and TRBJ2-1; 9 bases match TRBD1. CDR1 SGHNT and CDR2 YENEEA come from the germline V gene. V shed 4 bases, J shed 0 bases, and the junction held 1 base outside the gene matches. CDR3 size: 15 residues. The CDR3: CASSSGQGSYNEQFF. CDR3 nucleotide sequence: TGTGCCAGCAGCTCGGGACAGGGCTCCTACAATGAGCAGTTCTTC.

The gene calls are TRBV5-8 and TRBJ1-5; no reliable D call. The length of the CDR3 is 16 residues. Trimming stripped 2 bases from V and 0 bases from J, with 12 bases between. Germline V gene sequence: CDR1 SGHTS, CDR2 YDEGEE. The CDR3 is CASSFHSYSSNQPQHF. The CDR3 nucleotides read TGTGCCAGCAGCTTCCACAGCTATTCTAGCAATCAGCCCCAGCATTTT.

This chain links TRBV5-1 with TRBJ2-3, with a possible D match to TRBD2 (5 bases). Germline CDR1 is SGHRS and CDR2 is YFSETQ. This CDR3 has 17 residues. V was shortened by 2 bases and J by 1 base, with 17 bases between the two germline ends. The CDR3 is CASSFALGGAGTDTQYF. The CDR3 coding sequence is TGCGCCAGCAGCTTTGCTCTAGGTGGAGCGGGCACAGATACGCAGTATTTT.

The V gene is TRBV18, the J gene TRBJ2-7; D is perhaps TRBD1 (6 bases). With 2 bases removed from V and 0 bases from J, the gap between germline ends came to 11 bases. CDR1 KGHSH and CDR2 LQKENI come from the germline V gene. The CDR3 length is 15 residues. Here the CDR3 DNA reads TGTGCCAGCTCACCAGGGGACAAGGGCTCCTACGAGCAGTACTTC. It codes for CASSPGDKGSYEQYF.

The CDR3 bases are TGTGCCAGCAGCCTAACTACTAGCCGAGGGATACCCTCCTACGAGCAGTACTTC. This codes for CASSLTTSRGIPSYEQYF. V usage is TRBV11-2 and J usage is TRBJ2-7, with D possibly matching TRBD2 (6 bases). The germline V and J ends were trimmed by 5 bases and 0 bases, with 23 bases remaining between them. Germline V gene data show CDR1 as SGHAT and CDR2 as FQNNGV. This CDR3 comprises 18 residues.

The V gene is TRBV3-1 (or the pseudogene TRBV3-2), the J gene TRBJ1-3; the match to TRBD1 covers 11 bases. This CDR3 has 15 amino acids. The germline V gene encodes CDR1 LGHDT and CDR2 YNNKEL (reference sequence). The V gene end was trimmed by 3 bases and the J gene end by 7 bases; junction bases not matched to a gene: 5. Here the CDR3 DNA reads TGTGCCAGCAGCCACTGGACAGGGGGCGAGAACACCATATATTTT. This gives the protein CASSHWTGGENTIYF.

The chain's CDR3 is CAREGKTGGIYEQYF. Written as DNA, the CDR3 is TGTGCCAGGGAGGGTAAGACGGGCGGAATCTACGAGCAGTACTTC. This sequence joins TRBV13 and TRBJ2-7, with D possibly matching TRBD2 (6 bases). The germline CDR1 and CDR2 sequences are PRHDT and FYEKMQ (reference sequence). Trimming shortened V by 9 bases and J by 3 bases, and 21 bases separated the two germline ends. This CDR3 has 15 residues.

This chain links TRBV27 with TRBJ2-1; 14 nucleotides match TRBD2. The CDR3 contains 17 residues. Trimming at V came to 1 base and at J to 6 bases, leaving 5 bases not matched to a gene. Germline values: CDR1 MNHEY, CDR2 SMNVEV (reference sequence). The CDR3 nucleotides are TGTGCCAGCAGTTTATTGACTAGCGGGAGGGCCCCCAATGAGCAGTTCTTC. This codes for CASSLLTSGRAPNEQFF.

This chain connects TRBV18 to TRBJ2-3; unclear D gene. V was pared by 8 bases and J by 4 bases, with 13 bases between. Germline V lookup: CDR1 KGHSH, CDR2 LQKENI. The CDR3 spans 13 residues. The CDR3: CASLTRNSDTQYF. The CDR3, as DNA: TGTGCCAGCCTGACACGGAACTCAGATACGCAGTATTTT.

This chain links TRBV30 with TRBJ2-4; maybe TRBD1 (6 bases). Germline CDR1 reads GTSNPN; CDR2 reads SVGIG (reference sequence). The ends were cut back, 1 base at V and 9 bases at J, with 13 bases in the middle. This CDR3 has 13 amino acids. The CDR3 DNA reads TGTGCCTGGAGTGCGCTGGACAGTGGCATTCAGTACTTC. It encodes CAWSALDSGIQYF. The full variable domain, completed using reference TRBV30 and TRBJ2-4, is SQTIHQWPATLVQPVGSPLSLECTVEGTSNPNLYWYRQAAGRGLQLLFYSVGIGQISSEVPQNLSASRPQDRQFILSSKKLLLSDSGFYLCAWSALDSGIQYFGAGTRLSVL.